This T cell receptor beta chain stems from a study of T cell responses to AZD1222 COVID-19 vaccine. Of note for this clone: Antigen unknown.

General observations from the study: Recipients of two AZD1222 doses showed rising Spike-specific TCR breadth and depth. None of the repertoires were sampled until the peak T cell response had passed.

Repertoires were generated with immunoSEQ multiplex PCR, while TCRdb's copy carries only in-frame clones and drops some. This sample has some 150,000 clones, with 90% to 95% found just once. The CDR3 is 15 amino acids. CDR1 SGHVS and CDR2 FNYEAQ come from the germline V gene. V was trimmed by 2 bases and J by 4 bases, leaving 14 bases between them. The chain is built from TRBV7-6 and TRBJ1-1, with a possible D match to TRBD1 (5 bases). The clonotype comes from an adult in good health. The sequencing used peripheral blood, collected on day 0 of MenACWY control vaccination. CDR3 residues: CASSLSEGSGTEAFF. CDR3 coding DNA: TGTGCCAGCAGCTTATCGGAGGGGTCGGGCACTGAAGCTTTCTTT.